Each of the 26 T cell receptor beta chains below was sequenced from the same sample in a study of blood T cell repertoires in COVID-19. Only in-frame clones appear in the TCRdb table, and some are missing; sequencing was by immunoSEQ multiplex PCR. This table holds around 310,000 clones, nearly 90% found once. The sequenced material came from PBMCs or T cells enriched from blood (not recorded which). The receptors shown here come from a woman in her thirties who had recovered from COVID-19.

V usage is TRBV12-3 or TRBV12-4 and J usage is TRBJ1-2; no reliable D call. The CDR3 runs 12 residues. With 3 bases removed from V and 5 bases from J, the gap between germline ends came to 7 bases. The CDR3 bases are TGTGCCAGCAGTTTCGAGCTGTATGGCTACACCTTC. Translating gives CASSFELYGYTF.

The CDR3: CASSQDGADTGELFF. For the CDR3, the DNA is TGTGCCAGCAGTCAAGACGGAGCAGACACCGGGGAGCTGTTTTTT. The chain combines TRBV2 with TRBJ2-2; D call uncertain. There are 15 residues in the CDR3. Germline-derived CDR1 and CDR2 are SNHLY and FYNNEI. Deletions cut 5 bases from V and 3 bases from J, with 13 bases between.

This clone was seen only once. The V call is TRBV28, the J call TRBJ1-3; 7 bases are shared with TRBD1. The CDR3 is made up of 15 amino acids. Germline assignment: CDR1 MDHEN and CDR2 SYDVKM. The J segment lost 5 bases and the V segment lost 2 bases, leaving 6 bases of the junction unmatched. CDR3 DNA: TGTGCCAGCAGTTTACCGGGACAGCCAAGAAACACCATATATTTT. Translating it yields CASSLPGQPRNTIYF.

This clone was seen a single time. J is TRBJ1-6 and V is TRBV19, with TRBD1 matching 8 bases. CDR3 length: 16 residues. J was trimmed by 16 bases and V by 3 bases; bases with no gene match: 17. The germline V gene encodes CDR1 LNHDA and CDR2 SQIVND (reference sequence). The chain's CDR3 is CASSIRPGQGGGLLHF. In DNA, the CDR3 is TGTGCCAGTAGTATCCGGCCCGGACAGGGAGGAGGCTTACTCCACTTT.

This chain links TRBV30 with TRBJ2-7, with 9 bases identical to TRBD2. The V gene's germline CDR1 is GTSNPN and CDR2 SVGIG (reference sequence). V lost 0 bases to trimming and J lost 3 bases; unmatched junction nucleotides: 3. The CDR3 consists of 14 residues. CDR3 coding DNA: TGTGCCTGGAGTGTCCTAGCGGGACGCTACGAGCAGTACTTC. Translating gives CAWSVLAGRYEQYF.

The gene calls are TRBV7-6 and TRBJ2-5, with D possibly matching TRBD1 (6 bases). V lost 7 bases, J lost 4 bases, and 19 bases lay in between. CDR1 and CDR2 from the germline V gene are SGHVS and FNYEAQ. CDR3 length equals 15 residues. The CDR3 nucleotides read TGTGCCAGCACCCCGCGGGCAGGGGTTCTAGAGACCCAGTACTTC. Protein sequence: CASTPRAGVLETQYF.

Points on this clone: Additional DNA sequences in this sample encode the identical CDR3. CDR3 amino acids: CASRLAGIYNEQFF. For the CDR3, the DNA is TGTGCCAGCAGACTAGCGGGGATCTACAATGAGCAGTTCTTC. The chain couples TRBV27 to TRBJ2-1; 10 bases are shared with TRBD2. In germline, CDR1 is MNHEY, CDR2 SMNVEV (reference sequence). With 6 bases clipped from V and 3 bases from J, the junction kept 2 bases outside the gene matches. The CDR3 covers 14 residues.

This clone appeared a single time. The chain recombines TRBV7-9 with TRBJ2-7, with D possibly matching TRBD1 (9 bases). Trimming left V 3 bases short and J 7 bases short, with 22 bases between. The CDR3 is 16 residues long. Germline V gene data show CDR1 as SEHNR and CDR2 as FQNEAQ (reference sequence). CDR3 loop: CASSFPGGDRAEEQYF. The DNA for the CDR3 is TGTGCCAGCAGCTTCCCGGGGGGGGACAGGGCTGAGGAGCAGTACTTC.

The chain joins TRBV27 to TRBJ2-1; 7 bases line up with TRBD1. Germline V gene data show CDR1 as MNHEY and CDR2 as SMNVEV (reference sequence). This CDR3 has 15 residues. V trimming: 1 base; J trimming: 8 bases; junction bases outside the gene matches: 8. The CDR3 nucleotides read TGTGCCAGCAGTTTATTACAGGGGCCCGCCGATGAGCAGTTCTTC. Amino acids: CASSLLQGPADEQFF.

J is TRBJ1-1 and V is TRBV19; the match to TRBD1 covers 8 bases. Trimming at V came to 5 bases and at J to 1 base, leaving 3 bases not matched to a gene. CDR3 length: 14 residues. Germline V gene lookup returns CDR1 LNHDA and CDR2 SQIVND (reference sequence). The CDR3 region has the DNA TGTGCCAGTAGTGAACAGGGGGGGAACACTGAAGCTTTCTTT. Encoded protein: CASSEQGGNTEAFF.

This chain joins TRBV27 and TRBJ2-3; tentatively, D is TRBD1 (6 bases). Germline CDR1 MNHEY, CDR2 SMNVEV (reference sequence). V was clipped by 6 bases and J by 1 base, with 23 bases between them. This CDR3 has 18 residues. The CDR3 protein is CASRGRRAGVGGTDTQYF. The CDR3 DNA reads TGTGCCAGCAGGGGGCGGCGGGCAGGGGTCGGAGGCACAGATACGCAGTATTTT.

The V and J genes are TRBV15 and TRBJ2-1; TRBD2 aligns across 12 bases. The CDR3 is made up of 20 amino acids. CDR1 is LNHNV and CDR2 is YYDKDF in the germline V gene (reference sequence). Trimming took 3 bases from V and 5 from J; bases not matched to a gene: 17. The CDR3 nucleotides are TGTGCCACCAGCAGTCGCGCCCCCCGGCTAGCGGGAGGGACGGACAATGAGCAGTTCTTC. Translation: CATSSRAPRLAGGTDNEQFF.

The chain carries TRBV27 and TRBJ2-3, with D possibly being TRBD2 (6 bases). Trimming pared 7 bases from V and 6 bases from J, leaving 20 bases between. Germline loops: CDR1 MNHEY, CDR2 SMNVEV (reference sequence). The CDR3 loop spans 15 amino acids. The CDR3 loop reads CASNTGLGVLDTQYF. The CDR3 DNA reads as TGTGCCAGCAACACGGGACTCGGGGTACTGGATACGCAGTATTTT.

The chain couples TRBV15 to TRBJ1-5, with TRBD1 matching over 7 bases. The CDR3 is made up of 14 amino acids. V trimming: 0 bases; J trimming: 8 bases; junction bases outside the gene matches: 4. Germline V gives CDR1 LNHNV, CDR2 YYDKDF (reference sequence). The CDR3 region has the DNA TGTGCCACCAGCAGAGATTACAGGGGCGAGCCCCAGCATTTT. Residues: CATSRDYRGEPQHF. Full variable domain (rest looked up from reference TRBV15 and TRBJ1-5): DAMVIQNPRYQVTQFGKPVTLSCSQTLNHNVMYWYQQKSSQAPKLLFHYYDKDFNNEADTPDNFQSRRPNTSFCFLDIRSPGLGDTAMYLCATSRDYRGEPQHFGDGTRLSIL.

The CDR3 DNA follows: TGTGCCAGCTCACTCGATGACAGCTATGGCTACACCTTC. Translating gives CASSLDDSYGYTF. The chain has TRBV18 and TRBJ1-2; maybe TRBD1 (5 bases). CDR3 length: 13 amino acids. V was trimmed by 4 bases and J by 4 bases, leaving 10 bases between them. The germline gives CDR1 KGHSH, CDR2 LQKENI.

This chain links TRBV4-3 with TRBJ2-3, with 7 bases aligning to TRBD2. The CDR3 length is 16 residues. The germline V gene encodes CDR1 LGHNA and CDR2 YSLEER. The junction had 14 bases not matched to a gene; V was cut back by 4 bases and J by 7 bases. CDR3 region: CASSRETLLATNTQYF. In DNA, the CDR3 is TGCGCCAGCAGCCGAGAAACCTTACTAGCGACAAATACGCAGTATTTT.

J is TRBJ2-7 and V is TRBV5-1; 8 bases align to TRBD2. Per germline, CDR1 SGHRS and CDR2 YFSETQ. The CDR3 has 16 residues. V shed 0 bases and J 4 bases; nucleotides not matched to a gene: 9. The DNA for the CDR3 is TGCGCCAGCAGCTTGGGGATGCGGGAGGCGGGGTACGAGCAGTACTTC. It codes for CASSLGMREAGYEQYF.

This rearrangement joins TRBV19 to TRBJ1-2; D is unresolved. The germline V gene encodes CDR1 LNHDA and CDR2 SQIVND (reference sequence). This CDR3 spans 16 amino acids. Trimming shortened V by 5 bases and J by 0 bases, and 16 bases separated the two germline ends. The CDR3 region has the DNA TGTGCCAGTAGTCCTCCACTCGGTATAGCTAACTATGGCTACACCTTC. This sequence encodes CASSPPLGIANYGYTF.

The genes are TRBV18 and TRBJ2-5; TRBD1 matches 9 bases. Germline trimming cut 6 bases from V and 1 base from J; bases unmatched to any gene: 9. CDR1 KGHSH and CDR2 LQKENI come from the germline V gene. CDR3 length equals 16 residues. The CDR3 nucleotides read TGTGCCAGCTCCCCGAGGACAGGGGAGTTCCAAGAGACCCAGTACTTC. Translation: CASSPRTGEFQETQYF.

The V and J genes are TRBV6-6 and TRBJ1-2, with 7 bases lining up with TRBD1. The germline CDR1 and CDR2 sequences are MNHNY and SVGAGI (reference sequence). Germline trimming cut 3 bases from V and 12 bases from J; bases unmatched to any gene: 7. The CDR3 contains 12 residues. The CDR3 sequence is CASSYPTGLDTF. DNA of the CDR3: TGTGCCAGCAGTTATCCGACAGGGCTAGACACCTTC.

The chain combines TRBV5-4 with TRBJ2-7; TRBD2 matches at 11 bases. The CDR3 contains 16 residues. From germline, CDR1 is SGHNT and CDR2 YYREEE (reference sequence). The junction had 14 bases not matched to a gene; V was cut back by 6 bases and J by 6 bases. This chain's CDR3 is CASNPSLAGGNPEQYF. As DNA, the CDR3 is TGTGCCAGCAACCCTTCCCTAGCGGGAGGAAACCCCGAGCAGTACTTC.

This chain uses TRBV27 with TRBJ2-1; TRBD2 matches 10 bases. Germline V gene lookup returns CDR1 MNHEY and CDR2 SMNVEV (reference sequence). This CDR3 is built from 16 residues. V shed 2 bases, J shed 9 bases, and the junction held 10 bases outside the gene matches. Written as DNA, the CDR3 is TGTGCCAGCAGTTTACGGGGGCTAGCGGGAGTACCTGAGCAGTTCTTC. Its translation is CASSLRGLAGVPEQFF.

This clone has just one count. V is TRBV5-4 and J is TRBJ1-3, with TRBD1 as a possible D gene (6 bases). With 0 bases removed from V and 4 bases from J, the gap between germline ends came to 11 bases. Per the germline V gene, CDR1 is SGHNT and CDR2 is YYREEE (reference sequence). The CDR3 sequence is 15 residues long. The CDR3: CASSLGGLGGNTIYF. The CDR3 coding sequence is TGTGCCAGCAGCTTGGGGGGGCTAGGAGGAAACACCATATATTTT.

J is TRBJ2-1 and V is TRBV6-6; 12 nucleotides align to TRBD2. The V segment lost 5 bases and the J segment 2 bases; nucleotides outside the gene matches: 7. The CDR3 extends over 17 amino acids. Germline V gives CDR1 MNHNY, CDR2 SVGAGI (reference sequence). The CDR3 DNA reads as TGTGCCAGCAGTCCGGACGGACTAGCGGGGCCCTACAATGAGCAGTTCTTC. Its protein is CASSPDGLAGPYNEQFF.

This clone has only one observation. The chain combines TRBV6-2 or TRBV6-3 with TRBJ2-1, with 9 bases identical to TRBD2. The length of the CDR3 is 15 residues. V shed 5 bases, J shed 3 bases, and the junction held 5 bases outside the gene matches. Germline lookup yields CDR1 MNHEY and CDR2 SVGEGT. The CDR3 nucleotides read TGTGCCAGCAGTCCGACGACTAGCGGCTACAATGAGCAGTTCTTC. Amino acids: CASSPTTSGYNEQFF.

The rearrangement joins TRBV19 to TRBJ1-1; TRBD1 aligns across 7 bases. J was trimmed by 0 bases and V by 6 bases; bases with no gene match: 7. Germline CDR1 and CDR2: LNHDA and SQIVND (reference sequence). The CDR3 is 15 amino acids. The DNA for the CDR3 is TGTGCCAGTAGGGGGAAGACAGGGATGAACACTGAAGCTTTCTTT. Amino acids: CASRGKTGMNTEAFF.